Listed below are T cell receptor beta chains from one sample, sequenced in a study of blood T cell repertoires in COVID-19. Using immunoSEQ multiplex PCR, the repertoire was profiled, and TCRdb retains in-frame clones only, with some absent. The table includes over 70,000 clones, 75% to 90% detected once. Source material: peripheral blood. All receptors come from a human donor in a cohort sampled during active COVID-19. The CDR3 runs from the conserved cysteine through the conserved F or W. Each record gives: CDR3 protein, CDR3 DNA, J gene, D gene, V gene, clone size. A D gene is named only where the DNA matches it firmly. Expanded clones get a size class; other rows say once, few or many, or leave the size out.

CASSQDGPSGFLSYEQYF,TGCGCCAGCAGCCAAGATGGGCCTAGCGGGTTCCTCTCCTACGAGCAGTACTTC,TRBJ2-7,TRBD2,TRBV4-1,many
CASRGLAGEWKYF,TGTGCCAGCAGGGGGCTAGCGGGAGAGTGGAAGTACTTC,TRBJ2-7,TRBD2,TRBV2,NA
CASSYSSSGSGTDTQYF,TGTGCCAGCAGCTACTCATCTAGCGGGAGTGGCACAGATACGCAGTATTTT,TRBJ2-3,TRBD2,TRBV7-3,few
CATGTSGRAGEYNEQFF,TGTGCCACCGGGACTAGCGGGAGGGCCGGCGAATACAATGAGCAGTTCTTC,TRBJ2-1,TRBD2,TRBV30,NA
CASSGDRNTGELFF,TGTGCCAGCAGTGGGGACAGGAACACCGGGGAGCTGTTTTTT,TRBJ2-2,TRBD1,TRBV2,NA
CASSFRLGEQYF,TGTGCCAGCAGCTTCCGACTTGGCGAGCAGTACTTC,TRBJ2-7,NA,TRBV7-2,NA
CASSYEGLAGGGTDTQYF,TGTGCCAGCAGTTACGAGGGACTAGCGGGGGGGGGCACAGATACGCAGTATTTT,TRBJ2-3,TRBD2,TRBV6-2/TRBV6-3,once
CASSQIWGDRTSSGANVLTF,TGTGCCAGCAGCCAGATTTGGGGGGACAGGACTTCCTCTGGGGCCAACGTCCTGACTTTC,TRBJ2-6,TRBD1,TRBV3-1/TRBV3-2,NA
CASSQAGTFYTF,TGTGCCAGCAGCCAGGCCGGGACATTCTACACCTTC,TRBJ1-2,NA,TRBV7-9,NA
CASSNPGQGLGNEKLFF,TGTGCCAGCAGCAATCCGGGACAGGGGCTAGGTAATGAAAAACTGTTTTTT,TRBJ1-4,TRBD1,TRBV5-4,NA
CASRPGGYGYTF,TGTGCCAGCAGACCAGGGGGATATGGCTACACCTTC,TRBJ1-2,TRBD1,TRBV28,NA
CASSLDRDTGAQFF,TGTGCCAGTAGTCTTGACCGGGACACCGGAGCTCAGTTCTTC,TRBJ2-1,NA,TRBV19,NA
CASSISNQETQYF,TGTGCCAGTAGTATTAGCAACCAAGAGACCCAGTACTTC,TRBJ2-5,NA,TRBV19,NA
CASSLRDRGTTQHF,TGTGCCAGCAGCTTACGGGACAGGGGGACGACCCAGCATTTT,TRBJ1-5,TRBD1,TRBV7-2,NA
CASAPFQGYKTGELFF,TGTGCCAGCGCCCCTTTCCAGGGGTATAAGACCGGGGAGCTGTTTTTT,TRBJ2-2,NA,TRBV7-3,once
CASSQGQKETQYF,TGTGCCAGCAGCCAGGGACAGAAAGAGACCCAGTACTTC,TRBJ2-5,TRBD1,TRBV7-8,NA
CAISEAGGVLVFPLHF,TGTGCCATCAGTGAAGCTGGGGGCGTTTTAGTCTTCCCCCTCCACTTT,TRBJ1-6,NA,TRBV10-3,once
CSVFDSSTDTQYF,TGCAGCGTTTTCGACAGTAGCACAGATACGCAGTATTTT,TRBJ2-3,NA,TRBV29-1,few
CASSGDSDTQYF,TGTGCCAGCAGCGGAGACTCCGATACGCAGTATTTT,TRBJ2-3,NA,TRBV7-3,NA
CASSSYQETQYF,TGTGCCAGCAGCTCCTACCAAGAGACCCAGTACTTC,TRBJ2-5,NA,TRBV11-2,NA
CASSVGRTGSYEQYF,TGTGCCAGTAGTGTAGGGAGGACAGGGTCCTACGAGCAGTACTTC,TRBJ2-7,TRBD1,TRBV19,NA
CASSPDIVATNEKLFF,TGTGCCAGTAGTCCTGACATAGTTGCAACTAATGAAAAACTGTTTTTT,TRBJ1-4,NA,TRBV19,once
CASSSRQAGQETQYF,TGTGCCAGCAGTTCCAGACAGGCAGGTCAAGAGACCCAGTACTTC,TRBJ2-5,NA,TRBV28,NA
CASSYRGGTEAFF,TGTGCCAGCAGCTACAGGGGGGGCACTGAAGCTTTCTTT,TRBJ1-1,TRBD1,TRBV12-3/TRBV12-4,once
CAIGPGQVSNQPQHF,TGTGCCATCGGACCGGGACAGGTTAGCAATCAGCCCCAGCATTTT,TRBJ1-5,TRBD1,TRBV10-3,NA
CASSPHKNTEAFF,TGCGCCAGCAGCCCCCACAAGAACACTGAAGCTTTCTTT,TRBJ1-1,NA,TRBV5-1,NA
CASSTLARAPRNEQFF,TGTGCCAGCAGTACACTGGCGAGGGCCCCAAGGAATGAGCAGTTCTTC,TRBJ2-1,NA,TRBV25-1,NA
CASSEEAPAYNEQFF,TGTGCCAGCAGTGAGGAGGCTCCAGCCTACAATGAGCAGTTCTTC,TRBJ2-1,NA,TRBV6-1,NA
CASSIGTGNYEQYF,TGTGCCAGTAGTATCGGGACAGGTAATTACGAGCAGTACTTC,TRBJ2-7,TRBD1,TRBV19,NA
CASSPGQRRGETQYF,TGTGCCAGCAGCCCAGGACAGCGCCGGGGAGAGACCCAGTACTTC,TRBJ2-5,NA,TRBV14,NA
CSASRLADMWNEQFF,TGCAGTGCTAGTCGCCTAGCCGATATGTGGAATGAGCAGTTCTTC,TRBJ2-1,NA,TRBV20-1,NA
CASSVPGTEAFF,TGTGCCAGCAGTGTACCCGGGACTGAAGCTTTCTTT,TRBJ1-1,NA,TRBV25-1,NA
CASSLKASGSYEQYF,TGTGCCAGCAGCTTGAAGGCTAGCGGGTCCTACGAGCAGTACTTC,TRBJ2-7,TRBD2,TRBV5-6,few
CASSVTAIVSQYF,TGTGCCAGCAGTGTGACAGCAATCGTGTCCCAGTACTTC,TRBJ2-5,NA,TRBV28,NA
CASSQTGGRAFF,TGTGCCAGCAGCCAAACAGGGGGGAGAGCTTTCTTT,TRBJ1-1,TRBD1,TRBV14,NA
CASDAGGSGNTIYF,TGTGCCAGTGATGCAGGGGGCAGTGGAAACACCATATATTTT,TRBJ1-3,TRBD1,TRBV6-5,NA
CASSPTGAWSGELFF,TGTGCCAGCAGTCCTACAGGGGCCTGGTCCGGGGAGCTGTTTTTT,TRBJ2-2,TRBD1,TRBV6-5,NA
CASSQGGGGYNSPLHF,TGTGCCAGCAGCCAAGGAGGGGGGGGCTATAATTCACCCCTCCACTTT,TRBJ1-6,NA,TRBV4-2,once
CASSIFAGARGEAFF,TGTGCCAGTAGTATTTTCGCAGGGGCACGGGGAGAAGCTTTCTTT,TRBJ1-1,NA,TRBV19,NA
CASSDPKGAVDEQFF,TGTGCCAGTAGCGACCCGAAGGGGGCGGTTGATGAGCAGTTCTTC,TRBJ2-1,TRBD1,TRBV19,NA
CASKDGRAWNEQFF,TGTGCCAGCAAGGACGGGAGGGCCTGGAATGAGCAGTTCTTC,TRBJ2-1,TRBD2,TRBV27,NA
CASRNWAGNEKLFF,TGTGCCAGCAGAAATTGGGCAGGGAATGAAAAACTGTTTTTT,TRBJ1-4,NA,TRBV6-6,few
CAWSFVGRETQYF,TGTGCCTGGAGCTTTGTAGGGAGGGAGACCCAGTACTTC,TRBJ2-5,NA,TRBV30,NA
CATSRPVGTGWNQPQHF,TGTGCCACCAGCAGACCCGTAGGGACAGGGTGGAATCAGCCCCAGCATTTT,TRBJ1-5,TRBD1,TRBV15,NA
CASSKQVAGGTQETQYF,NA,TRBJ2-5,NA,TRBV21-1,NA
CASSSGLAGGPNEQFF,TGTGCCAGCAGCTCAGGACTAGCGGGAGGGCCTAATGAGCAGTTCTTC,TRBJ2-1,TRBD2,TRBV7-9,NA
CASSEYGHEQYF,TGTGCCAGCAGTGAATATGGGCACGAGCAGTACTTC,TRBJ2-7,NA,TRBV25-1,once
CASSISGLNQPQHF,TGTGCCAGTAGTATATCAGGGCTCAATCAGCCCCAGCATTTT,TRBJ1-5,NA,TRBV19,NA
CASSLPGASGETQYF,TGTGCCAGCAGCCTACCAGGGGCCTCTGGAGAGACCCAGTACTTC,TRBJ2-5,NA,TRBV28,NA
CASSLVRSTEAFF,TGTGCCAGCAGCTTAGTACGGAGCACTGAAGCTTTCTTT,TRBJ1-1,NA,TRBV11-2,NA
CASSFLGGLSGNTIYF,TGTGCCAGCAGCTTTCTTGGCGGGCTGTCTGGAAACACCATATATTTT,TRBJ1-3,NA,TRBV7-2,NA
CASSLGGVRTDTQYF,TGCGCCAGCAGCTTGGGGGGAGTGAGGACAGATACGCAGTATTTT,TRBJ2-3,NA,TRBV5-1,NA
CASSLGQAQETQYF,TGTGCCAGCAGCCTAGGACAGGCGCAAGAGACCCAGTACTTC,TRBJ2-5,TRBD1,TRBV11-3,NA
CASSSGQSYEQYF,TGTGCCAGCAGCTCGGGACAGTCCTACGAGCAGTACTTC,TRBJ2-7,TRBD1,TRBV7-7,NA
CASSLDRSTEAFF,TGTGCCAGCAGCTTAGACAGATCCACTGAAGCTTTCTTT,TRBJ1-1,NA,TRBV7-2,NA
CASSLRWAQETQYF,TGTGCCAGCAGTCTTAGATGGGCCCAAGAGACCCAGTACTTC,TRBJ2-5,NA,TRBV11-2,NA
CASSLGTSDSYEQYF,TGTGCCAGCTCACTGGGCACTAGCGACTCCTACGAGCAGTACTTC,TRBJ2-7,TRBD2,TRBV18,NA